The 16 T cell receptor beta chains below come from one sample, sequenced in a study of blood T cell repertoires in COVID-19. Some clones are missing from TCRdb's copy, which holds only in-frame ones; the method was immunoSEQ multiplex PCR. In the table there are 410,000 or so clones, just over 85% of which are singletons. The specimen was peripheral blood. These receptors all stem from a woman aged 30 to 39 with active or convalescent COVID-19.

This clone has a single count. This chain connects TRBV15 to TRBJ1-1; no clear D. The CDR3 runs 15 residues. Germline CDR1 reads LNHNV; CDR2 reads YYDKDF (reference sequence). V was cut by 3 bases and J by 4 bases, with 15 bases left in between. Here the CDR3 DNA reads TGTGCCACCAGCAGCTCGGTTCTCTTGCGCACTGAAGCTTTCTTT. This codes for CATSSSVLLRTEAFF.

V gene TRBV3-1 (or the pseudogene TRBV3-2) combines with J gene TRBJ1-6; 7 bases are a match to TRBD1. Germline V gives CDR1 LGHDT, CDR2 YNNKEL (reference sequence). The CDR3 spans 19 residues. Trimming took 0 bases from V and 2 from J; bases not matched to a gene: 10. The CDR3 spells CASSQDLTGGGPYNSPLHF. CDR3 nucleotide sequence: TGTGCCAGCAGCCAAGATTTGACTGGAGGGGGCCCCTATAATTCACCCCTCCACTTT.

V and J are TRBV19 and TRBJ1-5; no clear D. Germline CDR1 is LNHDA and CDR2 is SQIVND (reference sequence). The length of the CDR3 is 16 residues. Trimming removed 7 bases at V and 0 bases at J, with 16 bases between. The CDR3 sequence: CASNSLEGYSNQPQHF. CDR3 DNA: TGTGCCAGTAATTCCCTGGAGGGATATAGCAATCAGCCCCAGCATTTT.

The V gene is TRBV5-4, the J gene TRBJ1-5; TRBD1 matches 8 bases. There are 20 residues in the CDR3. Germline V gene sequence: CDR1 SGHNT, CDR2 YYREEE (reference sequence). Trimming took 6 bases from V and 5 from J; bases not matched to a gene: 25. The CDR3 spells CASNITGGQGGRPADQPQHF. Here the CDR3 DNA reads TGTGCCAGCAATATAACAGGGGGGCAGGGAGGACGGCCAGCCGATCAGCCCCAGCATTTT.

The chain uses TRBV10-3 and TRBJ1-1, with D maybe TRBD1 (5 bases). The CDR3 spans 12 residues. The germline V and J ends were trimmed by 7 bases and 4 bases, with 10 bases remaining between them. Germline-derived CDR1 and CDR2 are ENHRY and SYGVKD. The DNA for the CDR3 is TGTGCCATCACAGCCGGGGGCACTGAAGCTTTCTTT. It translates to CAITAGGTEAFF.

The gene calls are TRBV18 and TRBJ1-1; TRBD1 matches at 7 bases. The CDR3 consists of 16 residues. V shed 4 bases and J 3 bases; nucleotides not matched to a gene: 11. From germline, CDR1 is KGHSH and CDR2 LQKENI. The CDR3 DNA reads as TGTGCCAGCTCACAGTCATCGGGACAGTTGGACACTGAAGCTTTCTTT. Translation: CASSQSSGQLDTEAFF.

Here the CDR3 DNA reads TGTGCCAGCAGCCCACGGACTAGCGGGGCCTCTAGCACAGATACGCAGTATTTT. Protein sequence: CASSPRTSGASSTDTQYF. The chain employs TRBV11-3 and TRBJ2-3; 12 nucleotides align to TRBD2. Germline CDR1 SGHNT, CDR2 YENEEA. With 5 bases clipped from V and 0 bases from J, the junction kept 9 bases outside the gene matches. This CDR3 region has 18 residues.

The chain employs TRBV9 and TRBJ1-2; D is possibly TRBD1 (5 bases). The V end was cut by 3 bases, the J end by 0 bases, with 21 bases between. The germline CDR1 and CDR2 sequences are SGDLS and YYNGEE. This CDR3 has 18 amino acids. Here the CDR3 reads CASSALVGGERANYGYTF. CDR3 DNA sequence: TGTGCCAGCAGCGCGCTCGTGGGAGGGGAACGGGCTAACTATGGCTACACCTTC. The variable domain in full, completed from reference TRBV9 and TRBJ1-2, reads DSGVTQTPKHLITATGQRVTLRCSPRSGDLSVYWYQQSLDQGLQFLIQYYNGEERAKGNILERFSAQQFPDLHSELNLSSLELGDSALYFCASSALVGGERANYGYTFGSGTRLTVV.

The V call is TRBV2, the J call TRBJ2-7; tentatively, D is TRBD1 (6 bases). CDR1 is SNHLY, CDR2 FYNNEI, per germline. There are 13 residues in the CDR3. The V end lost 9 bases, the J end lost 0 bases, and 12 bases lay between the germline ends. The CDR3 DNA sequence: TGTGCCAGAACACGACAGGACTCCTACGAGCAGTACTTC. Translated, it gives CARTRQDSYEQYF.

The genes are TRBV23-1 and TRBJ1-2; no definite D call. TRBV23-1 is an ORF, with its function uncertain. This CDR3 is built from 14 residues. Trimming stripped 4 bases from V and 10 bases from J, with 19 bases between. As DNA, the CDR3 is TGCGCCAGCAGTCCTCCGAGGTGCCCTCCCCACTACACCTTC. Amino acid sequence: CASSPPRCPPHYTF.

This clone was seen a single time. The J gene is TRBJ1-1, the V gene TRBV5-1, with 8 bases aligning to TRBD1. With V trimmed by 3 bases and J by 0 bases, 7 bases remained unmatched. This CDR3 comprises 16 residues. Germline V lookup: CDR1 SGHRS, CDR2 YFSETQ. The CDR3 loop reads CASSWDRTGLNTEAFF. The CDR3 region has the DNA TGCGCCAGCAGCTGGGACCGGACAGGGTTGAACACTGAAGCTTTCTTT.

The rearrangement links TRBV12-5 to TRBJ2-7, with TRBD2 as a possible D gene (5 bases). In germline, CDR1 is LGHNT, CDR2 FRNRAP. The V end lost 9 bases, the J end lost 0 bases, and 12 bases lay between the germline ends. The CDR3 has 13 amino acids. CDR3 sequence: CASGDSSSYEQYF. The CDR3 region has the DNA TGTGCTAGCGGGGATTCGAGCTCCTACGAGCAGTACTTC.

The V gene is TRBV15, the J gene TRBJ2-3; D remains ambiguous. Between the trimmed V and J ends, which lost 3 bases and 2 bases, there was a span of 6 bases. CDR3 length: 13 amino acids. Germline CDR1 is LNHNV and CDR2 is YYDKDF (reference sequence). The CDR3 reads CATSSFLTDTQYF. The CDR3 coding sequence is TGTGCCACCAGCAGCTTCCTCACAGATACGCAGTATTTT.

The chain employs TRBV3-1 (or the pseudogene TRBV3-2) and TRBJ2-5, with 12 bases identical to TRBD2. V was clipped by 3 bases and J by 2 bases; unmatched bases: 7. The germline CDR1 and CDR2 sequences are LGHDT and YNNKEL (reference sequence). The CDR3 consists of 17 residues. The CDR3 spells CASSHQLAGGSQETQYF. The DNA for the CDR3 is TGTGCCAGCAGCCACCAACTAGCGGGGGGCTCTCAAGAGACCCAGTACTTC.

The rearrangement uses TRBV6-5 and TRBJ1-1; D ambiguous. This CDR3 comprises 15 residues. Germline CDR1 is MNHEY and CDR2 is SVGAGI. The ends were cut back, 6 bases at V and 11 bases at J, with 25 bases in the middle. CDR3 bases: TGTGCCAGCAGCAACCACGGGATATCAGTGCTCCAGGCTTTCTTT. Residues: CASSNHGISVLQAFF.

As DNA, the CDR3 is TGTGCCAGCAGCCCCCCGTTCGGACTAGCGAGACCAGCGAACACCGGGGAGCTGTTTTTT. Its translation: CASSPPFGLARPANTGELFF. The rearrangement links TRBV9 to TRBJ2-2; 9 bases line up with TRBD2. The germline gives CDR1 SGDLS, CDR2 YYNGEE. With 4 bases clipped from V and 0 bases from J, the junction kept 16 bases outside the gene matches. The CDR3 totals 20 residues.